This T cell receptor (beta chain) derives from a study of cytomegalovirus exposure and HLA in healthy donors. Profiling relied on immunoSEQ multiplex PCR, and the TCRdb table lists in-frame clones only, not all of them. The table has about 130,000 clones, roughly 89% seen once. Study-level findings and limits: There were 150 or so TCR beta chains listed as cytomegalovirus-associated. It was found in a later analysis that first-cohort TCR clusters tended to co-occur in the 130 or so validation repertoires.

With respect to this clone: Antigen specificity is unknown.

This receptor was obtained from a woman under 30 in good health and CMV-seronegative. The sample taken for sequencing was PBMCs.

The DNA of the CDR3 is TGTGCCAGCAGCCTAACCTTAACAGGGGACATGAACACTGAAGCTTTCTTT. Encoded protein: CASSLTLTGDMNTEAFF. The chain is built from TRBV11-3 and TRBJ1-1; 7 positions match TRBD1. The CDR3 totals 17 residues. Germline V gene lookup returns CDR1 SGHNT and CDR2 YENEEA. Trimming cost V 5 bases and J 0 bases; bases outside gene matches: 12.